The 26 T cell receptor beta chains below were found in one sample sequenced in a study of cytomegalovirus exposure and HLA in healthy donors (dated by TCRdb to between 2016 and 2019). The library came from the immunoSEQ multiplex PCR assay. A mixture of 60 forward primers for TCR Vbeta segments and 13 reverse primers for TCR Jbeta segments was used in the multiplex PCR. This is the immuneACCESS table as TCRdb keeps it, with only in-frame sequences that have V and J called. A part of the clones is gone; compared with another copy, unresolved V genes explain less than half, and the rest is unexplained. The sample table lists 70,000 to 100,000 clones, around 84% of them with a count of one. Clones ranked in the top ten supply 2% of the sample. Sequenced input: PBMCs. The receptor set was obtained from a man aged 18-30 years in good health and CMV-seronegative.

This clone was observed a handful of times. J is TRBJ1-1 and V is TRBV7-2, with TRBD1 as a possible D gene (6 bases). Germline lookup yields CDR1 SGHTA and CDR2 FQGNSA. The germline V and J ends were trimmed by 5 bases and 1 base, with 14 bases remaining between them. The CDR3 spans 15 residues. The CDR3 loop reads CASSISGAGNTEAFF. The CDR3 DNA follows: TGTGCCAGCAGCATATCAGGGGCGGGGAACACTGAAGCTTTCTTT.

V usage is TRBV5-1 and J usage is TRBJ2-3, with D possibly matching TRBD2 (7 bases). The germline CDR1 and CDR2 sequences are SGHRS and YFSETQ. The V gene lost 4 bases and the J gene lost 10 bases, with 19 bases spanning the gap. This CDR3 spans 14 amino acids. The CDR3 reads CASSPLGGGRSQYF. The DNA of the CDR3 is TGCGCCAGCAGCCCCCTAGGGGGGGGGAGATCGCAGTATTTT.

In the case of this clone: The junction departs from the called germline gene at one end, perhaps through a read error. The chain couples TRBV7-6 to TRBJ2-2; no reliable D call. The CDR3 has 15 residues. CDR1 is SGHVS, CDR2 FNYEAQ, per germline. This CDR3 is CAGSLVLSLTGELFF. CDR3 in DNA: TGTGCCGGCAGCTTAGTCCTATCCCTGACCGGGGAGCTGTTTTTT.

The chain carries TRBV4-1 and TRBJ2-3, with 7 bases matching TRBD2. The CDR3 loop spans 18 amino acids. Germline V CDR1 and CDR2: MGHRA, YSYEKL. After removal of 2 bases from V and 1 base from J, the junction contained 12 bases not matched to a gene. In DNA, the CDR3 is TGCGCCAGCAGCCAACTGTCTGCGTGGCTAGCGGGCACAGATACGCAGTATTTT. Translation gives CASSQLSAWLAGTDTQYF.

The J gene is TRBJ1-5, the V gene TRBV7-6; TRBD1 is a possible D gene (6 bases). Trimming pared 5 bases from V and 3 bases from J, leaving 11 bases between. Germline CDR1 is SGHVS and CDR2 is FNYEAQ. This CDR3 is 14 amino acids long. The CDR3 coding sequence is TGTGCCAGCAGCCAGGGACACCCCAATCAGCCCCAGCATTTT. This translates into CASSQGHPNQPQHF.

The chain combines TRBV18 with TRBJ2-1; D unresolved. Germline V lookup: CDR1 KGHSH, CDR2 LQKENI. Trimming took off 6 bases at V and 6 bases at J, with 9 bases between the two ends. The CDR3 extends over 12 amino acids. CDR3 amino acids: CASSPQINEQFF. CDR3 sequence (DNA): TGTGCCAGCTCCCCTCAGATCAATGAGCAGTTCTTC.

The chain links TRBV7-9 to TRBJ1-1; a possible D gene is TRBD1 (5 bases). The CDR3 covers 14 residues. CDR1 and CDR2 (germline): SEHNR, FQNEAQ (reference sequence). V was cut by 6 bases and J by 3 bases, with 14 bases left in between. CDR3 coding DNA: TGTGCCAGCAGAAACAGGAGGGGTGACACTGAAGCTTTCTTT. Residues: CASRNRRGDTEAFF.

DNA for the CDR3: TGTGCCAGCCCCGGGGGGACTGACCTATATGAGCAGTTCTTC. This gives the protein CASPGGTDLYEQFF. The gene calls are TRBV6-1 and TRBJ2-1; 7 bases are a match to TRBD2. This CDR3 region has 14 residues. From germline, CDR1 is MNHNS and CDR2 SASEGT. After removal of 8 bases from V and 8 bases from J, the junction contained 12 bases not matched to a gene.

The chain joins TRBV7-2 to TRBJ1-2, with TRBD1 identical over 8 bases. V lost 5 bases and J lost 4; bases outside the gene matches: 3. Germline V gene lookup returns CDR1 SGHTA and CDR2 FQGNSA. This CDR3 spans 13 amino acids. The CDR3 DNA reads as TGTGCCAGCAGCGTTGACAGGGGCTATGGCTACACCTTC. Its protein is CASSVDRGYGYTF.

The chain links TRBV7-9 to TRBJ2-1; no reliable D call. The V gene's germline CDR1 is SEHNR and CDR2 FQNEAQ (reference sequence). The CDR3 has 13 amino acids. The germline V and J ends were trimmed by 4 bases and 9 bases, with 13 bases remaining between them. The CDR3 reads CASSSNIPGEQFF. CDR3 DNA sequence: TGTGCCAGCAGCTCCAATATACCGGGTGAGCAGTTCTTC.

The CDR3 DNA follows: TGTGCCAGCAGCTCAAACAGGGGATCCTACGAGCAGTACTTC. It is translated as CASSSNRGSYEQYF. The chain couples TRBV7-6 to TRBJ2-7, with 7 bases that match TRBD1. The CDR3 totals 14 residues. The germline V gene encodes CDR1 SGHVS and CDR2 FNYEAQ. J gave up 1 base and V 4 bases, and 4 bases lay outside the gene matches.

The gene calls are TRBV5-1 and TRBJ2-7, with D maybe TRBD1 (6 bases). Trimming shortened V by 0 bases and J by 0 bases, and 19 bases separated the two germline ends. This CDR3 comprises 18 residues. Germline CDR1 SGHRS, CDR2 YFSETQ. The CDR3 DNA sequence: TGCGCCAGCAGCTTGGTTCCGGTAGGGGTAGGGGGCTCCTACGAGCAGTACTTC. This translates into CASSLVPVGVGGSYEQYF.

The V and J genes are TRBV19 and TRBJ1-5; D call uncertain. The CDR3 is made up of 14 amino acids. Trimming cost V 3 bases and J 0 bases, with 6 bases left between them. Per the germline V gene, CDR1 is LNHDA and CDR2 is SQIVND (reference sequence). CDR3 DNA: TGTGCCAGTAGTATCAGAACTAGCAATCAGCCCCAGCATTTT. Translated: CASSIRTSNQPQHF.

The chain employs TRBV9 and TRBJ2-3; D perhaps matches TRBD1 (5 bases). Germline V CDR1 and CDR2: SGDLS, YYNGEE. The CDR3 spans 15 residues. V was shortened by 3 bases and J by 0 bases, with 11 bases between the two germline ends. The DNA of the CDR3 is TGTGCCAGCAGCGCCGACAGCTCTAGCACAGATACGCAGTATTTT. Its protein product is CASSADSSSTDTQYF.

This chain uses TRBV6-5 with TRBJ1-1, with a tentative D call TRBD1 (5 bases). This CDR3 is 13 amino acids long. The V gene's germline CDR1 is MNHEY and CDR2 SVGAGI. Trimming took off 6 bases at V and 4 bases at J, with 12 bases between the two ends. The CDR3 DNA sequence: TGTGCCAGCAGCCAGGGTTCGGTCACTGAAGCTTTCTTT. Amino acids: CASSQGSVTEAFF.

The chain joins TRBV7-6 to TRBJ1-1; 11 bases fit TRBD1. V shed 8 bases and J 2 bases; nucleotides not matched to a gene: 7. Germline assignment: CDR1 SGHVS and CDR2 FNYEAQ. This CDR3 is 15 amino acids long. The CDR3 loop reads CASSIGTGGNTEAFF. For the CDR3, the DNA is TGTGCCAGCTCCATCGGGACAGGGGGAAACACTGAAGCTTTCTTT. Using reference TRBV7-6 and TRBJ1-1 for the parts outside the CDR3, the full variable domain is GAGVSQSPRYKVTKRGQDVALRCDPISGHVSLYWYRQALGQGPEFLTYFNYEAQQDKSGLPNDRFSAERPEGSISTLTIQRTEQRDSAMYRCASSIGTGGNTEAFFGQGTRLTVV.

This chain joins TRBV11-2 and TRBJ2-3; unclear D gene. Trimming left V 5 bases short and J 5 bases short, with 8 bases between. Germline-derived CDR1 and CDR2 are SGHAT and FQNNGV. This CDR3 spans 12 amino acids. CDR3: CASSRFGDTQYF. The CDR3 DNA reads as TGTGCCAGCAGCCGATTCGGAGATACGCAGTATTTT.

This clone was found a few times. This chain links TRBV9 with TRBJ2-3; weak D call: TRBD1 (7 bases). This CDR3 spans 16 amino acids. Germline CDR1 reads SGDLS; CDR2 reads YYNGEE. V lost 3 bases to trimming and J lost 3 bases, with 17 bases between them. DNA for the CDR3: TGTGCCAGCAGCGGAGTGGAGGGGGCGCCGACAGATACGCAGTATTTT. Translated, it gives CASSGVEGAPTDTQYF.

This clone was seen a single time. The genes are TRBV11-3 and TRBJ2-4, with a weak D call TRBD1 (5 bases). Trimming took 2 bases from V and 4 from J, leaving 12 bases between them. Germline CDR1 and CDR2: SGHNT and YENEEA. The CDR3 length is 15 residues. The CDR3 sequence is CASSLRGGSKNIQYF. The CDR3 region has the DNA TGTGCCAGCAGCTTAAGGGGTGGGTCTAAAAACATTCAGTACTTC.

The chain combines TRBV7-2 with TRBJ1-2; TRBD1 matches at 7 bases. The CDR3 runs 15 residues. Trimming at V came to 5 bases and at J to 5 bases, leaving 11 bases not matched to a gene. Germline values: CDR1 SGHTA, CDR2 FQGNSA. The CDR3 loop is CASSPDLGQNYGYTF. The CDR3 DNA is TGTGCCAGCAGCCCAGATCTGGGACAGAATTATGGCTACACCTTC.

The V and J genes are TRBV10-3 and TRBJ1-6; weak D call: TRBD1 (6 bases). Looked up from germline, CDR1 is ENHRY and CDR2 is SYGVKD. Trimming took 10 bases from V and 0 from J, leaving 13 bases between them. This CDR3 spans 15 amino acids. CDR3 nucleotides: TGTGCCAGCACTTTGGACAGCTCCTATAATTCACCCCTCCACTTT. It is translated as CASTLDSSYNSPLHF.

Here the CDR3 DNA reads TGTGCCAGCAGTTATACGGGACAGTTTAACTATGGCTACACCTTC. This sequence encodes CASSYTGQFNYGYTF. The V gene is TRBV6-5, the J gene TRBJ1-2; 7 bases are shared with TRBD1. In germline, CDR1 is MNHEY, CDR2 SVGAGI. After removal of 3 bases from V and 1 base from J, the junction contained 5 bases not matched to a gene. There are 15 residues in the CDR3.

This sequence joins TRBV6-1 and TRBJ2-7; no definite D call. Trimming cost V 6 bases and J 2 bases, with 8 bases left between them. CDR1 and CDR2 from the germline V gene are MNHNS and SASEGT. The CDR3 runs to 12 residues. CDR3 residues: CASRREPYEQYF. CDR3 nucleotides: TGTGCCAGCAGGAGAGAACCCTACGAGCAGTACTTC.

This chain links TRBV10-2 with TRBJ1-2; D is ambiguous. The CDR3 sequence is 14 residues long. The germline V gene has CDR1 WSHSY and CDR2 SAAADI. Trimming stripped 6 bases from V and 8 bases from J, with 19 bases between. The CDR3 here is CASRPEAATYGYTF. CDR3 DNA sequence: TGCGCCAGCAGACCCGAAGCGGCGACCTACGGCTACACCTTC.

In DNA, the CDR3 is TGTGCCAGCAGCGTAGGACAGGGACAAGAGACCCAGTACTTC. Protein product: CASSVGQGQETQYF. This chain joins TRBV5-8 and TRBJ2-5, with 8 nucleotides matching TRBD1. With 4 bases clipped from V and 2 bases from J, the junction kept 4 bases outside the gene matches. The CDR3 contains 14 residues. CDR1 SGHTS and CDR2 YDEGEE come from the germline V gene.

This chain joins TRBV4-2 and TRBJ2-3; weak D call: TRBD1 (6 bases). Trimming left V 0 bases short and J 4 bases short, with 14 bases between. Per germline, CDR1 LGHNA and CDR2 YNFKEQ. This CDR3 is 16 amino acids long. The CDR3 protein is CASSQDLGGRADTQYF. The CDR3 DNA is TGTGCCAGCAGCCAAGATCTAGGGGGTCGAGCAGATACGCAGTATTTT.